The T cell receptor beta chain under discussion was sequenced for a study of blood T cell repertoires in COVID-19. Overall study: Samples representing acute and convalescent COVID-19 were sourced from the United States, Italy and Spain. T cells, B-cell-depleted T cells, or PBMCs supplied cDNA or gDNA.

This CDR3 contains 14 residues. Trimming cost V 4 bases and J 8 bases; bases outside gene matches: 7. Germline V gene data show CDR1 as ENHRY and CDR2 as SYGVKD. Under the authors' procedure: Reference gene primer amplification gave estimated nucleated cell counts. Generated by immunoSEQ multiplex PCR, the TCRdb table keeps only in-frame clones and is missing some. That table is the source of V, J and clone size, and D and trimming were worked out from the DNA. The sample yields some 250,000 clones, 88% seen once. The V gene is TRBV10-3, the J gene TRBJ1-5; 8 positions agree with TRBD1. This TCR was sampled from a woman aged 25 to 39 with acute or convalescent COVID-19. The sequencing sample was made of peripheral blood. The CDR3 bases are TGTGCCATCAGTGGGCAGGGGGCAACTGAGCCCCAGCATTTT. As protein: CAISGQGATEPQHF.